This TCR beta chain was sequenced during a study of T cell responses to AZD1222 COVID-19 vaccine. Study background: Second-dose timings of about 4 or about 12 weeks were pooled. Study-level findings and limits: The span of vaccine-associated CD4 TCRs extended across spike, with dominance at 160-218 and 743-854. Baseline seropositivity occurred in only a handful of AZD1222 recipients. Most donors were white British, females outnumbered males, and clonal diversity was possibly underestimated.

The method was immunoSEQ multiplex PCR; TCRdb's version includes in-frame clones alone and lacks a portion of them. The data hold 68,000 or so clones, with around 83% observed a single time. CDR3 length: 15 amino acids. The germline V gene has CDR1 SGHDT and CDR2 YYEEEE. Trimming took off 3 bases at V and 0 bases at J, with 10 bases between the two ends. This clone came up a few times. Antigen unknown. The genes are TRBV5-6 and TRBJ1-3; D not resolved. The sample was peripheral blood, taken on day 0 of AZD1222 vaccination. This TCR came from an adult in good health. The CDR3 nucleotides read TGTGCCAGCAGCTCTGGGTTCTACTCTGGAAACACCATATATTTT. Its translation: CASSSGFYSGNTIYF.